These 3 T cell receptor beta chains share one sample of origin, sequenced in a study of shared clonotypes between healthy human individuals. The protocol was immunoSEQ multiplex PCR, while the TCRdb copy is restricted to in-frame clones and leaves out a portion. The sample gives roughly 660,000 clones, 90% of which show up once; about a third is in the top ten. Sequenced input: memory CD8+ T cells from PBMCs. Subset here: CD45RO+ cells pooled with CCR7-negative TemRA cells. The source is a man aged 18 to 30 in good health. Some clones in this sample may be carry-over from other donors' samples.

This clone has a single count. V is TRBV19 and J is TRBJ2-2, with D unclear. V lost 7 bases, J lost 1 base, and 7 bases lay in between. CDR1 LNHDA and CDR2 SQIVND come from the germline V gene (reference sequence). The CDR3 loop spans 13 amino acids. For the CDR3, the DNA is TGTGCCAGTATGAAAGGGAACACCGGGGAGCTGTTTTTT. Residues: CASMKGNTGELFF.

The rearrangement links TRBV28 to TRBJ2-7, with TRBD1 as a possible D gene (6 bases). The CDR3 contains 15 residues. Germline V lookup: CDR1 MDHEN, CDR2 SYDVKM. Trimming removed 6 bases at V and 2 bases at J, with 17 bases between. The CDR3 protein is CASRPTGLRTYEQYF. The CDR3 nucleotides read TGTGCCAGCAGGCCAACAGGGTTACGGACCTACGAGCAGTACTTC.

CDR3 nucleotides: TGTGCCAGAAGCTTGTCACTAGCGGGGGAAGAGACCCAGTACTTC. This encodes CARSLSLAGEETQYF. This rearrangement joins TRBV5-3 to TRBJ2-5, with TRBD2 matching 11 bases. TRBV5-3 is reported as an ORF; its role is uncertain. The length of the CDR3 is 15 residues. J lost 3 bases, V lost 1 base, and 2 bases had no gene match.